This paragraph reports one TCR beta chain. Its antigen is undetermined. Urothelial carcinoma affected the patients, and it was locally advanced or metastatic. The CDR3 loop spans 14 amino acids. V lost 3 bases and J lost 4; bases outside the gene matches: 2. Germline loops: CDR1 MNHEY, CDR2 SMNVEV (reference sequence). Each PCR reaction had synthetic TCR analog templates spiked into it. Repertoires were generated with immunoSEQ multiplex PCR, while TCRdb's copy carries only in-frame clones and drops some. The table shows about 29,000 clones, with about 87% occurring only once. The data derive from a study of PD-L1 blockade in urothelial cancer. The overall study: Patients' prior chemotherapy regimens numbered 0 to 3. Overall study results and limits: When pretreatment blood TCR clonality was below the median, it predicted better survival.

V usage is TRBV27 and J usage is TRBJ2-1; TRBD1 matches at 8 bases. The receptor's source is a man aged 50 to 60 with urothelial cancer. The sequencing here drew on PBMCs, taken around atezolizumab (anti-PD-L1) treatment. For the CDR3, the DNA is TGTGCCAGCAGTTTGGGGACAGGTTACAATGAGCAGTTCTTC. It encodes CASSLGTGYNEQFF.